The entry below gives a single TCR beta chain sequence along with its context. On sorted subsets, replicate PCRs used 200 ng DNA, or about 30,000 T cell genomes. Assay used: immunoSEQ multiplex PCR; TCRdb lists only in-frame clones, some missing. Of 2 million to 2.5 million clones in the sample, about 92% were seen once. The data stem from a study of shared clonotypes between healthy human individuals. In the study overall: Donors consisted of two women and three men between 18 and 49.

The CDR3 loop spans 14 amino acids. Germline V gives CDR1 LNHDA, CDR2 SQIVND (reference sequence). The V end was cut by 3 bases, the J end by 2 bases, with 9 bases between. Selected positively for CCR7 and CD45RO-negative, naive CD8 cells excluded terminally differentiated effector memory CD45RA+ cells. This chain connects TRBV19 to TRBJ2-3, with D possibly called TRBD1 or TRBD2 (5 bases each). The TCR sequence derives from a man between 18 and 35 years old in good health. Some clones in this sample may be carry-over from other donors' samples. The sequencing input was naive CD8+ T cells from PBMCs. CDR3 sequence: CASSMIGATDTQYF. CDR3 DNA: TGTGCCAGTAGTATGATCGGGGCCACAGATACGCAGTATTTT.